What follows describes a single T cell receptor beta chain. The data derive from a study of OX40 agonist ivuxolimab in advanced cancers. The data were produced by immunoSEQ multiplex PCR, yet TCRdb's version contains in-frame clones alone and is incomplete. The sample includes more than 45,000 clones, about nine tenths of them seen just once. The starting material was CD4+ or CD8+ T cells sorted from blood, obtained in a trial of the OX40 agonist ivuxolimab. This TCR came from an adult with an advanced solid tumor such as melanoma, head and neck, liver or kidney cancer.

CDR3 bases: TGTGCCAGCAGTACAGGGATAGAGAATTCACCCCTCCACTTT. The encoded protein is CASSTGIENSPLHF. The V gene is TRBV6-1, the J gene TRBJ1-6; D is perhaps TRBD1 (6 bases). CDR1 is MNHNS, CDR2 SASEGT, per germline. V was trimmed by 5 bases and J by 7 bases, leaving 12 bases between them. The CDR3 sequence is 14 residues long.